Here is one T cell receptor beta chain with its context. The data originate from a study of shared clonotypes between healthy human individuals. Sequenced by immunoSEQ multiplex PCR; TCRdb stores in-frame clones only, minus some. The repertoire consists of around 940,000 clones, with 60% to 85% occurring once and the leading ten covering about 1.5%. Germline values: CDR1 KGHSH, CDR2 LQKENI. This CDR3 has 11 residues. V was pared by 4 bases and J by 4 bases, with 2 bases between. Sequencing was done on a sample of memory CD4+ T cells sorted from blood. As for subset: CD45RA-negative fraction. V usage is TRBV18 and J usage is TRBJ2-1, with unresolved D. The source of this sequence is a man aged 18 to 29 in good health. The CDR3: CASSLYNEQFF. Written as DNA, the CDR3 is TGTGCCAGCTCACTTTACAATGAGCAGTTCTTC.